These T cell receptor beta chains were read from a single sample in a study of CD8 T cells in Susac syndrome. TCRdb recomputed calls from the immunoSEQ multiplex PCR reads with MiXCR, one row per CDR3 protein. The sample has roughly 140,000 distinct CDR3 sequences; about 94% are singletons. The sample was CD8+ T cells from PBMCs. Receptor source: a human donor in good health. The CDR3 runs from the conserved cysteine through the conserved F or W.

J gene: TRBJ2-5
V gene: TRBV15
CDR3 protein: CATSRVRDSTETQYF

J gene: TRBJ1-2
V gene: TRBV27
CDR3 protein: CASKGGGLNGYTF

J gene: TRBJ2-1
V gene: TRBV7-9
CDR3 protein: CASSWGEGRANEQFF

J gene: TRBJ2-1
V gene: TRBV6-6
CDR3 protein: CASSYRADNEQFF

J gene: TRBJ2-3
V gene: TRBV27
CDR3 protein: CASSLPAAGTDTQYF

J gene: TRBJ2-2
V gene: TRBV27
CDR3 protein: CASSLEGSGELFF

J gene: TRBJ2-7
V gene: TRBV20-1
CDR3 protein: CSAKLLGHEQYF

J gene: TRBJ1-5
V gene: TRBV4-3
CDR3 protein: CASSQDRDSNQPQHF

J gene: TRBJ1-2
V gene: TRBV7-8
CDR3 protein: CASSLRRRGADYGYTF

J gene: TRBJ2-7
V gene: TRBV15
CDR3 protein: CATSSGRAGYEQYF

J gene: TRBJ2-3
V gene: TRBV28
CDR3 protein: CASSLTSSTDTQYF

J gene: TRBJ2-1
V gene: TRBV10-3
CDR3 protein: CAISRGGYYNEQFF

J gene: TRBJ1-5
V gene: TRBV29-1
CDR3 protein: CSVGQGSLSTNQPQHF

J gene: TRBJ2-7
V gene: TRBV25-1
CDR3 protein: CASSTPWEQYF

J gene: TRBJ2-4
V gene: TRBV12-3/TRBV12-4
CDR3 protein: CASSLGTGGGIQYF

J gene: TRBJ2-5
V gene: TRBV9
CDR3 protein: CASSDGTGGFQETQYF

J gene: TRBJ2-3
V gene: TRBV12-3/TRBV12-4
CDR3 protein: CASSPWTSGGDTQYF

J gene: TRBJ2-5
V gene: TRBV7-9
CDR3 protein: CASSFPGQETQYF

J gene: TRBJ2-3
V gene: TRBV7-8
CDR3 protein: CASVFDANTDTQYF

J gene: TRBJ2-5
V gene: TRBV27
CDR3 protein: CASSFDLTRASETQYF

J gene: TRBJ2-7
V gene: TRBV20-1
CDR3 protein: CSARDRDTSYEQYF

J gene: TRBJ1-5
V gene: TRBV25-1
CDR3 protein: CASSAGQGDQPQHF

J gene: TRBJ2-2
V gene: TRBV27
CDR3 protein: CASSLLSRLDGTGELFF

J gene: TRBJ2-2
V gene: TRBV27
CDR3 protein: CASSLAGQGAGELFF

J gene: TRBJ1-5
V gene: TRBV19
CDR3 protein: CASSITALGNQPQHF

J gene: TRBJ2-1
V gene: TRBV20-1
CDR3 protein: CSARALAGLNEQFF

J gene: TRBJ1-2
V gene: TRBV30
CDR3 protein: CAWRDNGYTF

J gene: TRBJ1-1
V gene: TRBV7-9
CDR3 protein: CASMAGWTEAFF

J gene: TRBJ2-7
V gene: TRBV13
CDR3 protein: CATSAWGQGTYEQYF

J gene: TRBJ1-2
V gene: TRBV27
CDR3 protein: CASSDRGVYGYTF

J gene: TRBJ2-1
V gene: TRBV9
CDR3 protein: CASSDPYRGDYNEQFF

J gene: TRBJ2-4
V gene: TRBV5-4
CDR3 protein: CASTDGRVDKNIQYF

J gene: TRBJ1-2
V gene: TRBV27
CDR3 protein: CASSLTATGSYGYTF

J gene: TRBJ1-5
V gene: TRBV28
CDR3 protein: CASSARGHQPQHF

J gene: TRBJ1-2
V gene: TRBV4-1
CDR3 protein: CASSQDRGTAYGYTF

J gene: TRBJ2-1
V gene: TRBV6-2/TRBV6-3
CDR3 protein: CASSYGGDYNNEQFF

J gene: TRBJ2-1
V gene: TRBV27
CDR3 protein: CASSFRRADNEQFF

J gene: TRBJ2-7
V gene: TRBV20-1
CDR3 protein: CSARTGSYEQYF

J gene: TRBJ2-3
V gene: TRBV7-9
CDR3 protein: CASSLGLVGTDTQYF

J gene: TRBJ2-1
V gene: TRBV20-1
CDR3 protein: CSASFADSYNEQFF

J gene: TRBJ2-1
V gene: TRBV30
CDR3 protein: CACARQRSTYEQFF

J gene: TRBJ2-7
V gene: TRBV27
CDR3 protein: CASKGAEQYF

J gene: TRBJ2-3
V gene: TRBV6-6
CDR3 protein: CASSYPGPLSTDTQYF

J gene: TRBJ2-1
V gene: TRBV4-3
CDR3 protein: CASSQDPGTSGYNEQFF

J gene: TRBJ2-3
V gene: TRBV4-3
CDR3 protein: CASSQTGRGSTDTQYF

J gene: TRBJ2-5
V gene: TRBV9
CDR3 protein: CASSGGLVQETQYF

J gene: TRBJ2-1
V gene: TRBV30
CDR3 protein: CAWGRDGSDYNEQFF

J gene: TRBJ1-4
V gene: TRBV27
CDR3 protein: CASSVYPANEKLFF

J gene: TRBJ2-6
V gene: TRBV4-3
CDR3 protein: CASSPEGVSGANVLTF

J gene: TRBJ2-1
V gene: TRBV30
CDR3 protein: CAWKAGPGEFF

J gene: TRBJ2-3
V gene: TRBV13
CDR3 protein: CASSPTRDTQYF

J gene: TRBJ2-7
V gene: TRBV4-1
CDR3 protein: CASSQATGVLAVTYEQYF

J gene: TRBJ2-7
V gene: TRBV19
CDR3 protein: CASSIGGQEYEQYF

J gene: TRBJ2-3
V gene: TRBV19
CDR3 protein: CASSPTTDTQYF

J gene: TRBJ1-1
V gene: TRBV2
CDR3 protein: CASSDGGHNTEAFF

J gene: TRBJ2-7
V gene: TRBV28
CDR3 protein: CASTPPTDYYEQYF

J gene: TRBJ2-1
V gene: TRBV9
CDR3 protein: CASSVGSMWVNEQFF

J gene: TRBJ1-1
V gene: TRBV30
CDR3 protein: CAWSVVGTEAFF

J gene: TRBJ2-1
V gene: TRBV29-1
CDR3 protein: CSVEADSLSYNEQFF